This T cell receptor (beta chain) was recovered during a study of blood T cell repertoires in COVID-19. Study context: Italy, Spain and the United States were the sources of the convalescent and acute COVID-19 samples. PBMCs, B-cell-depleted T cells, or T cells provided the cDNA or gDNA that made up the material.

As processed by the authors: Reference gene primer amplification in the assay estimated nucleated cell counts. This table comes from immunoSEQ multiplex PCR, and its TCRdb copy is limited to in-frame clones, with some not included. D and trimming were read from the DNA, whereas the V and J calls and clone size are those reported in that table. The repertoire has around 150,000 clones, more than 75% of them found once; the top ten carry under 2.5%. V was clipped by 7 bases and J by 6 bases; unmatched bases: 10. Germline V lookup: CDR1 MNHEY, CDR2 SVGAGI. This CDR3 comprises 14 residues. Sequencing was carried out using peripheral blood. The chain couples TRBV6-5 to TRBJ2-7, with 9 bases that match TRBD1. The sequence was obtained from a man in his 70s with acute or convalescent COVID-19. The CDR3, as DNA: TGTGCCAGCACCTCGGACAGGGGAACTGGCGAGCAGTACTTC. Translated, it gives CASTSDRGTGEQYF.